This T cell receptor (beta chain) is from a study of T-cell memory formation after mild COVID-19. As for this clonotype: Its specificity is unknown.

The study, taken as a whole, reports: CD4+ contracting clones were mainly CM and EM; CD8+ ones, EMRA.

The CDR3 runs to 13 residues. CDR1 and CDR2 from the germline V gene are KGHSH and LQKENI. The ends were cut back, 3 bases at V and 2 bases at J, with 5 bases in the middle. Each CDR3 protein gets one entry after TCRdb re-called the 5' RACE reads with MiXCR. The table has about 200,000 distinct CDR3 sequences, approximately 10% seen once. The chain recombines TRBV18 with TRBJ1-3; no definite D call. The receptor comes from a man younger than 30 who had mild COVID-19 (a few samples of this study predate the infection). Cell type and time point are not known. The sequencing sample was made of PBMCs or a T cell subset sorted from them (not recorded which). This CDR3 is CASSPPAGNTIYF. DNA for the CDR3: TGTGCCAGCTCACCTCCAGCTGGAAACACCATATATTTT.